Shown below are 26 T cell receptor beta chains from a single sample sequenced in a study of T cell responses to AZD1222 COVID-19 vaccine. Assay: immunoSEQ multiplex PCR; the TCRdb copy retains only in-frame clones and omits some. The table has more than 150,000 clones, around 90% seen once. The sequencing here drew on peripheral blood, taken 28 days after the second AZD1222 dose. The receptors derive from an adult who received the AZD1222 COVID-19 vaccine.

The CDR3 loop reads CASSLKWLAGTDEQYF. Here the CDR3 DNA reads TGTGCCAGCAGTTTAAAATGGCTAGCGGGGACGGACGAGCAGTACTTC. This chain joins TRBV27 and TRBJ2-7, with 9 bases lining up with TRBD2. The CDR3 sequence is 16 residues long. Per the germline V gene, CDR1 is MNHEY and CDR2 is SMNVEV (reference sequence). J was trimmed by 5 bases and V by 2 bases; bases with no gene match: 10.

The V call is TRBV4-2, the J call TRBJ1-4; a weak D match, TRBD1 (5 bases). V was trimmed by 0 bases and J by 7 bases, leaving 18 bases between them. Germline CDR1 LGHNA, CDR2 YNFKEQ. This CDR3 has 17 amino acids. The CDR3 DNA reads TGTGCCAGCAGCCAAGAGCAAGGAGGGGCGGCAGGTGAAAAACTGTTTTTT. Translation gives CASSQEQGGAAGEKLFF.

The genes are TRBV9 and TRBJ1-1; D is ambiguous. The CDR3 is 13 residues long. V was shortened by 3 bases and J by 0 bases, with 6 bases between the two germline ends. Germline CDR1 SGDLS, CDR2 YYNGEE. In DNA form, the CDR3 reads TGTGCCAGCAGCGCCAGATTGAACACTGAAGCTTTCTTT. It specifies CASSARLNTEAFF.

The V call is TRBV5-1, the J call TRBJ2-1, with 11 positions matching TRBD2. Germline V lookup: CDR1 SGHRS, CDR2 YFSETQ. The CDR3 loop spans 14 amino acids. Trimming cost V 0 bases and J 14 bases; bases outside gene matches: 7. The CDR3 bases are TGCGCCAGCAGCTTGGGACTAGCGGGACCGGTTGAGTTCTTC. This sequence encodes CASSLGLAGPVEFF.

The chain is built from TRBV6-2 or TRBV6-3 and TRBJ2-7, with D perhaps TRBD2 (5 bases). Between the trimmed V and J ends, which lost 0 bases and 3 bases, there was a span of 9 bases. The CDR3 totals 14 residues. CDR1 is MNHEY and CDR2 is SVGEGT in the germline V gene. The chain's CDR3 is CASSYSRVNYEQYF. The CDR3 DNA is TGTGCCAGCAGTTACTCGAGGGTCAACTACGAGCAGTACTTC.

J is TRBJ2-3 and V is TRBV18, with TRBD2 matching 8 bases. The CDR3 consists of 14 residues. From germline, CDR1 is KGHSH and CDR2 LQKENI. Trimming removed 3 bases from V and 1 base from J; junction bases left unmatched: 0. The CDR3 loop is CASSPGLGTDTQYF. CDR3 nucleotide sequence: TGTGCCAGCTCACCGGGACTAGGCACAGATACGCAGTATTTT.

The CDR3 sequence is CASSLTSVGARTDTQYF. The CDR3 DNA is TGTGCCAGCAGTCTCACCAGTGTGGGGGCACGCACAGATACGCAGTATTTT. The V gene is TRBV6-2 or TRBV6-3, the J gene TRBJ2-3, with D perhaps TRBD1 (6 bases). Trimming removed 5 bases from V and 1 base from J, with 19 bases in between. CDR1 MNHEY and CDR2 SVGEGT come from the germline V gene. The CDR3 runs 17 residues.

V usage is TRBV7-2 and J usage is TRBJ2-7, with 9 positions matching TRBD2. V lost 1 base and J lost 2; bases outside the gene matches: 3. Germline CDR1 reads SGHTA; CDR2 reads FQGNSA. This CDR3 spans 15 amino acids. The CDR3 reads CASSLGASGTYEQYF. The CDR3 region has the DNA TGTGCCAGCAGCTTAGGGGCTAGCGGGACCTACGAGCAGTACTTC.

The chain carries TRBV6-4 and TRBJ1-2; D gene unclear. Germline loops: CDR1 MRHNA, CDR2 SNTAGT. CDR3 size: 17 residues. Trimming removed 0 bases from V and 5 bases from J, with 19 bases in between. CDR3 protein: CASSDSFGRRSGYGYTF. The CDR3 nucleotides are TGTGCCAGCAGTGACTCGTTCGGCCGCAGGTCGGGGTATGGCTACACCTTC.

This clone was detected only once. The CDR3 loop is CASSHTGSYEQYF. In DNA form, the CDR3 reads TGTGCCAGCAGTCACACCGGCTCCTACGAGCAGTACTTC. This chain links TRBV27 with TRBJ2-7; D remains ambiguous. CDR3 length equals 13 residues. Germline V gene sequence: CDR1 MNHEY, CDR2 SMNVEV (reference sequence). Trimming took off 5 bases at V and 0 bases at J, with 8 bases between the two ends.

The V call is TRBV6-1, the J call TRBJ2-7; 8 bases fit TRBD1. The V segment lost 2 bases and the J segment 7 bases; nucleotides outside the gene matches: 10. Germline values: CDR1 MNHNS, CDR2 SASEGT. The length of the CDR3 is 15 residues. DNA of the CDR3: TGTGCCAGCAGTGAATGGGACAGGCCTTCCAAGGAGCAGTACTTC. Amino acid sequence: CASSEWDRPSKEQYF.

The V gene is TRBV28, the J gene TRBJ2-7; 9 bases agree with TRBD1. The CDR3 is 14 amino acids. J lost 7 bases, V lost 8 bases, and 12 bases had no gene match. Germline CDR1 and CDR2: MDHEN and SYDVKM. The CDR3 DNA reads as TGTGCCAGCGTAACAGGGGGCCCCTCGGAAGAGCAGTACTTC. This gives the protein CASVTGGPSEEQYF.

V usage is TRBV19 and J usage is TRBJ1-5; D is undetermined. Germline V gene sequence: CDR1 LNHDA, CDR2 SQIVND (reference sequence). The ends were cut back, 0 bases at V and 0 bases at J, with 6 bases in the middle. There are 15 residues in the CDR3. CDR3 amino acids: CASSIDQYSNQPQHF. DNA for the CDR3: TGTGCCAGTAGTATAGACCAATATAGCAATCAGCCCCAGCATTTT.

The V and J genes are TRBV7-2 and TRBJ1-1; D not certain. There are 13 residues in the CDR3. Germline CDR1 SGHTA, CDR2 FQGNSA. The ends were cut back, 10 bases at V and 5 bases at J, with 17 bases in the middle. CDR3: CATWRPSGTEAFF. The CDR3 DNA follows: TGTGCCACCTGGCGTCCTTCGGGGACTGAAGCTTTCTTT.

This clone turned up a few times. CDR3: CASSFSSAGGTEAFF. CDR3 DNA sequence: TGTGCCAGCAGTTTCTCTAGCGCGGGCGGCACTGAAGCTTTCTTT. J is TRBJ1-1 and V is TRBV28; D is uncertain. Germline-derived CDR1 and CDR2 are MDHEN and SYDVKM. The CDR3 has 15 residues. Trimming stripped 3 bases from V and 4 bases from J, with 15 bases between.

The rearrangement joins TRBV9 to TRBJ2-5, with TRBD1 matching over 10 bases. Germline values: CDR1 SGDLS, CDR2 YYNGEE. The V gene end was trimmed by 1 base and the J gene end by 5 bases; junction bases not matched to a gene: 5. The CDR3 loop spans 15 amino acids. CDR3 sequence reads: CASSVSADRGETQYF. DNA for the CDR3: TGTGCCAGCAGCGTAAGTGCGGACAGGGGGGAGACCCAGTACTTC.

The chain couples TRBV10-3 to TRBJ2-7, with TRBD1 matching 8 bases. The J segment lost 1 base and the V segment lost 11 bases, leaving 4 bases of the junction unmatched. CDR1 is ENHRY and CDR2 is SYGVKD in the germline V gene. The length of the CDR3 is 12 residues. This CDR3 is CARTGRSYEQYF. CDR3 sequence (DNA): TGTGCCCGGACAGGGCGTTCCTACGAGCAGTACTTC.

V is TRBV6-2 or TRBV6-3 and J is TRBJ2-5; the D gene is possibly TRBD1 (7 bases). Trimming stripped 0 bases from V and 4 bases from J, with 9 bases between. Germline assignment: CDR1 MNHEY and CDR2 SVGEGT. The CDR3 contains 14 residues. The CDR3 sequence: CASSYSQGGETQYF. The CDR3 bases are TGTGCCAGCAGTTACTCTCAGGGGGGAGAGACCCAGTACTTC.

The J gene is TRBJ2-7, the V gene TRBV7-2; 7 nucleotides align to TRBD2. This CDR3 has 16 residues. V lost 2 bases, J lost 6 bases, and 13 bases stayed unmatched. Germline V lookup: CDR1 SGHTA, CDR2 FQGNSA. The CDR3 DNA reads as TGTGCCAGCAGCTTACAGCAAGCGGGGACGTCCGTCGAGCAGTACTTC. Amino acids: CASSLQQAGTSVEQYF.

V is TRBV3-1 (or the pseudogene TRBV3-2) and J is TRBJ1-5; perhaps TRBD1 as D (5 bases). V was clipped by 0 bases and J by 6 bases, with 6 bases between them. The CDR3 consists of 13 residues. CDR1 and CDR2 from the germline V gene are LGHDT and YNNKEL (reference sequence). The CDR3 sequence is CASSQDTGQPQHF. The CDR3 bases are TGTGCCAGCAGCCAAGATACAGGTCAGCCCCAGCATTTT.

This chain links TRBV9 with TRBJ2-1; D is ambiguous. V was clipped by 4 bases and J by 3 bases, with 8 bases between them. This CDR3 is 13 amino acids long. The germline CDR1 and CDR2 sequences are SGDLS and YYNGEE. DNA for the CDR3: TGTGCCAGCAGCAAGACAAACTACAATGAGCAGTTCTTC. Translated, it gives CASSKTNYNEQFF.

A few counts support this clone. V is TRBV27 and J is TRBJ2-7, with D maybe TRBD2 (5 bases). This CDR3 is built from 11 residues. CDR1 and CDR2 (germline): MNHEY, SMNVEV (reference sequence). Between the trimmed V and J ends, which lost 8 bases and 6 bases, there was a span of 11 bases. CDR3 sequence reads: CASREGSEQYF. CDR3 DNA sequence: TGTGCCAGCCGCGAGGGTTCCGAGCAGTACTTC.

The chain is built from TRBV27 and TRBJ2-1; 9 bases are shared with TRBD2. The germline CDR1 and CDR2 sequences are MNHEY and SMNVEV (reference sequence). V was clipped by 4 bases and J by 6 bases; unmatched bases: 13. CDR3 length equals 17 residues. The CDR3 spells CASSSSRVAGAINEQFF. As DNA, the CDR3 is TGTGCCAGCAGTTCCTCCCGCGTAGCGGGAGCTATCAATGAGCAGTTCTTC.

V is TRBV28 and J is TRBJ2-1; the D gene could be TRBD1 or TRBD2 (5 bases each). The CDR3 length is 18 residues. Germline loops: CDR1 MDHEN, CDR2 SYDVKM. Trimming removed 2 bases from V and 2 bases from J, with 19 bases in between. The CDR3 here is CASSLRGRGIGTYNEQFF. For the CDR3, the DNA is TGTGCCAGCAGTTTAAGGGGTAGGGGAATCGGGACCTACAATGAGCAGTTCTTC.

V and J are TRBV19 and TRBJ1-1, with TRBD1 as a possible D gene (6 bases). Germline assignment: CDR1 LNHDA and CDR2 SQIVND (reference sequence). The CDR3 length is 13 residues. V shed 3 bases and J shed 7 bases, with 12 bases lying between them. The CDR3 DNA reads as TGTGCCAGTAGTATGACTGGAGGGGGTGAAGCTTTCTTT. Its protein product is CASSMTGGGEAFF.

In nucleotides, the CDR3 is TGTGCCAGCTCACGGGACACCTCTGGAAACACCATATATTTT. Its protein is CASSRDTSGNTIYF. V gene TRBV18 combines with J gene TRBJ1-3; D may be TRBD1 (6 bases). Germline CDR1 KGHSH, CDR2 LQKENI. The CDR3 extends over 14 amino acids. Trimming left V 4 bases short and J 0 bases short, with 7 bases between.